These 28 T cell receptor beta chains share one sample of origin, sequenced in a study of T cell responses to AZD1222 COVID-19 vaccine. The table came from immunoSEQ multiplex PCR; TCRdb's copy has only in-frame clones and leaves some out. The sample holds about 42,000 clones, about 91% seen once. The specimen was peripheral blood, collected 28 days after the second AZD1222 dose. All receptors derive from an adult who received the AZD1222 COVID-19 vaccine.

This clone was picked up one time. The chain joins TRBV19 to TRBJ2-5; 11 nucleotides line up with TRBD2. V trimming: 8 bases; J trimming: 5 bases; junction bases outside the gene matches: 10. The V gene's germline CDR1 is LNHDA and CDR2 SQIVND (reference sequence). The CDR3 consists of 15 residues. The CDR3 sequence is CASADTSGSRETQYF. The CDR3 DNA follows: TGTGCCAGTGCTGATACTAGCGGGAGCAGGGAGACCCAGTACTTC.

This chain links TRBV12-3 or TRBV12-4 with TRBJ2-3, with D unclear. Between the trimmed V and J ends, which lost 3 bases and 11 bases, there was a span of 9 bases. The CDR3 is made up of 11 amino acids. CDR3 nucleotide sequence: TGTGCCAGCAGTTTGGGCTTTAAGCAGTATTTT. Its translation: CASSLGFKQYF.

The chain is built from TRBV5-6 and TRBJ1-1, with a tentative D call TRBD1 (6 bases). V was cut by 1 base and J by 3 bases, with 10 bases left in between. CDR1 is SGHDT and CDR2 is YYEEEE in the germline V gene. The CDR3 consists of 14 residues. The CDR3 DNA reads TGTGCCAGCAGCTTGATGGGGGCTTACACTGAAGCTTTCTTT. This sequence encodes CASSLMGAYTEAFF.

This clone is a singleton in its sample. The CDR3 loop is CASSPQQGYEQYF. The CDR3 DNA reads TGTGCCAGCAGCCCGCAGCAGGGCTACGAGCAGTACTTC. The chain employs TRBV7-9 and TRBJ2-7, with D maybe TRBD1 (5 bases). The CDR3 loop spans 13 amino acids. Per the germline V gene, CDR1 is SEHNR and CDR2 is FQNEAQ (reference sequence). V was clipped by 5 bases and J by 3 bases, with 11 bases between them.

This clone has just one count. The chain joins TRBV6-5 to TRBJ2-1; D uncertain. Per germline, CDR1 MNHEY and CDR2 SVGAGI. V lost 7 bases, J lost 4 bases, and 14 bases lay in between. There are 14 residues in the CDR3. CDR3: CASTDRVYYNEQFF. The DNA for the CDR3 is TGTGCCAGCACCGATAGGGTGTATTACAATGAGCAGTTCTTC.

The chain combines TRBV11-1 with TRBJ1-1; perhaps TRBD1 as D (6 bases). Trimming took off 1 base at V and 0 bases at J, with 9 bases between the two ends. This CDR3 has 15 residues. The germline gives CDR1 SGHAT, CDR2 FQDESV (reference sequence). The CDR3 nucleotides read TGTGCCAGCAGCTTAGGACAGGCAATGAACACTGAAGCTTTCTTT. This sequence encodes CASSLGQAMNTEAFF.

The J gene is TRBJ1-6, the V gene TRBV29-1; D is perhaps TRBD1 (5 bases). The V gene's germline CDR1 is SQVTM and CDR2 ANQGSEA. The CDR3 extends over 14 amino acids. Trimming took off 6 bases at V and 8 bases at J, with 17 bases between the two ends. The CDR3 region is CSVQGTAPDSPLHF. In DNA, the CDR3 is TGCAGCGTCCAAGGGACCGCTCCCGATTCACCCCTCCACTTT.

The CDR3 sequence: CASTSNRGYHEQYF. The CDR3 DNA sequence: TGTGCCAGCACTTCGAACAGGGGGTACCACGAGCAGTACTTC. The rearrangement uses TRBV11-2 and TRBJ2-7, with 8 bases that match TRBD1. Looked up from germline, CDR1 is SGHAT and CDR2 is FQNNGV. J lost 5 bases, V lost 7 bases, and 10 bases had no gene match. The CDR3 consists of 14 residues.

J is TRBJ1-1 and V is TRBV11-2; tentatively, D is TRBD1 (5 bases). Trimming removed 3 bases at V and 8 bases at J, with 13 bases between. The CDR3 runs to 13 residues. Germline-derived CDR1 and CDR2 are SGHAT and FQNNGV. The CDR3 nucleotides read TGTGCCAGCAGCTTTGGAGATACAGGCGAAGCTTTCTTT. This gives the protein CASSFGDTGEAFF.

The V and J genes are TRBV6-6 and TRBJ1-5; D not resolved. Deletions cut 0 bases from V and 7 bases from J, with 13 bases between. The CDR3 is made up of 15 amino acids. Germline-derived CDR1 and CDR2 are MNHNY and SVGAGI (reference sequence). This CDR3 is CASSYSGGQGQPQHF. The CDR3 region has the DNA TGTGCCAGCAGTTACTCCGGCGGGCAAGGCCAGCCCCAGCATTTT.

As DNA, the CDR3 is TGCGCCAGCAGCCCAGGACAGGGTTCAGATACGCAGTATTTT. It codes for CASSPGQGSDTQYF. V gene TRBV5-1 combines with J gene TRBJ2-3; 8 bases align to TRBD1. Trimming removed 4 bases from V and 4 bases from J; junction bases left unmatched: 5. The germline V gene has CDR1 SGHRS and CDR2 YFSETQ. The CDR3 runs 14 residues.

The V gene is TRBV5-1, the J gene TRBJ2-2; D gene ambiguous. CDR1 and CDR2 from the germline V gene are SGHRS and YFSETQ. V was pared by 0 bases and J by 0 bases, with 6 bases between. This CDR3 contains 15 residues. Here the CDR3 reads CASSLDAANTGELFF. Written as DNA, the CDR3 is TGCGCCAGCAGCTTGGACGCTGCGAACACCGGGGAGCTGTTTTTT.

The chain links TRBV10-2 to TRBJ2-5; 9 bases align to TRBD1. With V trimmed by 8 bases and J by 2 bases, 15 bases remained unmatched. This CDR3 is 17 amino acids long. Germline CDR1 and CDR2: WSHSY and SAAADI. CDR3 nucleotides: TGCGCCAGCTCCTTACCTTTGACAGGGACAGGGCAAGAGACCCAGTACTTC. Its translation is CASSLPLTGTGQETQYF.

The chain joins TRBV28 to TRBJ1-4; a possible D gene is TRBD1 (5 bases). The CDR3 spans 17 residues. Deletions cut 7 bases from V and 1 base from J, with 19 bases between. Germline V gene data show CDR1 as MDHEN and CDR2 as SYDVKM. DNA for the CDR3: TGTGCCAGCAAAGGGGCAGGGCCATCAGTAACTAATGAAAAACTGTTTTTT. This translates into CASKGAGPSVTNEKLFF.

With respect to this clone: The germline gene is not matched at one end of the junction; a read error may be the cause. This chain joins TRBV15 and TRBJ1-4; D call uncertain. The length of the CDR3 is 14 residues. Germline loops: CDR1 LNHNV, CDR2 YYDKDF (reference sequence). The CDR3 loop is CATGRTATNEKLFF. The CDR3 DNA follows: TGTGCCACCGGCAGGACCGCAACTAATGAAAAACTGTTTTTT.

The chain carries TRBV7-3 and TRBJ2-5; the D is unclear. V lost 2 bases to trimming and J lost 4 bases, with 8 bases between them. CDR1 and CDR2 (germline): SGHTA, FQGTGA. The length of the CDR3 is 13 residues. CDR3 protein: CASSLLWGETQYF. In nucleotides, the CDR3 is TGTGCCAGCAGCTTACTATGGGGAGAGACCCAGTACTTC.

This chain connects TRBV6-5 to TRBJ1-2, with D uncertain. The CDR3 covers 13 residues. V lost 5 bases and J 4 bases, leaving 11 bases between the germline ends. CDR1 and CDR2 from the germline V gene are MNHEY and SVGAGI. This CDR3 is CASSPRLVYGYTF. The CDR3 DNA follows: TGTGCCAGCAGTCCCAGACTGGTCTATGGCTACACCTTC.

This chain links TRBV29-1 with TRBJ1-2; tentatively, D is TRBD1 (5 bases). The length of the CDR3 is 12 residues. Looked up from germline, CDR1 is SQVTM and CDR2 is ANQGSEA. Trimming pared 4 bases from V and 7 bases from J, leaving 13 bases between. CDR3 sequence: CSVVRVRGGYTF. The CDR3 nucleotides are TGCAGCGTTGTAAGGGTAAGGGGTGGCTACACCTTC.

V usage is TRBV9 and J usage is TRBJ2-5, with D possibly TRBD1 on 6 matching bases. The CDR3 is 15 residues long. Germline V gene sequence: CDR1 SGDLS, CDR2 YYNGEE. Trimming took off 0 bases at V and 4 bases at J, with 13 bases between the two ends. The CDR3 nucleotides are TGTGCCAGCAGCGTAGGGCTGGGGGCGCGAGAGACCCAGTACTTC. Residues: CASSVGLGARETQYF.

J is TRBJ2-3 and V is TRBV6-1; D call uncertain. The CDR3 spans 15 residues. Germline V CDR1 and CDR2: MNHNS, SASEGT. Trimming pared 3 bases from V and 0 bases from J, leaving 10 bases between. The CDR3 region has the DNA TGTGCCAGCAGTGATCGGGTCACTAGCACAGATACGCAGTATTTT. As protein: CASSDRVTSTDTQYF.

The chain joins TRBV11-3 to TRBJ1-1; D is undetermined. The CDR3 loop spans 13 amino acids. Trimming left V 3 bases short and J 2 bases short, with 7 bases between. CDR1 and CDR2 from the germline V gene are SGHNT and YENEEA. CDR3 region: CASSFGQNTEAFF. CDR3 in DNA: TGTGCCAGCAGCTTTGGGCAAAACACTGAAGCTTTCTTT.

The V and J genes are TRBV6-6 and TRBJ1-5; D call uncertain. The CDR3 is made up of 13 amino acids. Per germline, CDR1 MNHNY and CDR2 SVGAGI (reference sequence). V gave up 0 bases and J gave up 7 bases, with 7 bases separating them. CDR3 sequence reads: CASSYSIDQPQHF. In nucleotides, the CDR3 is TGTGCCAGCAGTTACTCGATTGACCAGCCCCAGCATTTT.

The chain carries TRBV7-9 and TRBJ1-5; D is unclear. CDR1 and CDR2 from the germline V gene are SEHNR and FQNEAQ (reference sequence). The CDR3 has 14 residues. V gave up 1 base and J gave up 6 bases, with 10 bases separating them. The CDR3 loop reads CASSLDWGTQPQHF. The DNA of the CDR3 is TGTGCCAGCAGCTTAGATTGGGGTACTCAGCCCCAGCATTTT.

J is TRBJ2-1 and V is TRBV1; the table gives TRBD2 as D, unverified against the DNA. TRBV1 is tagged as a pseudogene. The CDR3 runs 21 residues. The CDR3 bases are TGCACCAGCAGCCGTCGAATAAAGCGGATATTCGGGGGGACCTCCTACAATGAGCAGTTCTTC. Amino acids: CTSSRRIKRIFGGTSYNEQFF.

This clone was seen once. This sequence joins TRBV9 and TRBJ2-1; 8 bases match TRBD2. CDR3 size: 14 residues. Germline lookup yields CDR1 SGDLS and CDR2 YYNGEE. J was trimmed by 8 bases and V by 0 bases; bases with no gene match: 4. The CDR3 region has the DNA TGTGCCAGCAGCGTAGAGGGACTAGGCTATGAGCAGTTCTTC. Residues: CASSVEGLGYEQFF. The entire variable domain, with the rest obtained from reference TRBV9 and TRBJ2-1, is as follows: DSGVTQTPKHLITATGQRVTLRCSPRSGDLSVYWYQQSLDQGLQFLIQYYNGEERAKGNILERFSAQQFPDLHSELNLSSLELGDSALYFCASSVEGLGYEQFFGPGTRLTVL.

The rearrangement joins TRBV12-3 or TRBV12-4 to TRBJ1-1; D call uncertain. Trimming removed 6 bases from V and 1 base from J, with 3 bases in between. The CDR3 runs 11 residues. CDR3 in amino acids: CASRANTEAFF. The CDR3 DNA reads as TGTGCCAGCAGGGCGAACACTGAAGCTTTCTTT.

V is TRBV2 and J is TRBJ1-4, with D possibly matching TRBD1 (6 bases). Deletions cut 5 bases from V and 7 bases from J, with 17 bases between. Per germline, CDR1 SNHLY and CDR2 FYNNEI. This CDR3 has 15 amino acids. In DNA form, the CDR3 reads TGTGCCAGCAGTTGGCAGGGGATGGGGACTGAAAAACTGTTTTTT. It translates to CASSWQGMGTEKLFF. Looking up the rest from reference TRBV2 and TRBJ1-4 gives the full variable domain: EPEVTQTPSHQVTQMGQEVILRCVPISNHLYFYWYRQILGQKVEFLVSFYNNEISEKSEIFDDQFSVERPDGSNFTLKIRSTKLEDSAMYFCASSWQGMGTEKLFFGSGTQLSVL.

For the CDR3, the DNA is TGTGCCAGCAGTTTTACGAACAGGGGTTCTGATTCACCCCTCCACTTT. Translated, it gives CASSFTNRGSDSPLHF. The V gene is TRBV27, the J gene TRBJ1-6, with 7 bases fitting TRBD1. The germline gives CDR1 MNHEY, CDR2 SMNVEV (reference sequence). The CDR3 covers 16 residues. The trim removed 3 bases at V and 8 bases at J, leaving 10 bases unmatched.